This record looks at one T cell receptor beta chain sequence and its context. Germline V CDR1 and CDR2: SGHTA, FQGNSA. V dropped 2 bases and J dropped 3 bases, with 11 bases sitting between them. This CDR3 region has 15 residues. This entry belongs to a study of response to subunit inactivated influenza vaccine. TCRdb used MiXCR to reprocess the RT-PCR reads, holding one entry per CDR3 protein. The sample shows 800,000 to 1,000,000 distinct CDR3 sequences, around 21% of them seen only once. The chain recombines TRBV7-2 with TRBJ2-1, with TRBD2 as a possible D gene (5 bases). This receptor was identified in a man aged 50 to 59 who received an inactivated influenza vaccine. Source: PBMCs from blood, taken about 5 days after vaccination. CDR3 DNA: TGTGCCAGCAGCTTATTCCTGGGGAGCTACAATGAGCAGTTCTTC. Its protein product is CASSLFLGSYNEQFF.